This T cell receptor (beta chain) was captured in a study of cytotoxic CD8 clonotypes in ibrutinib-treated CLL. There are a few counts of this clone. The assay was immunoSEQ multiplex PCR, and TCRdb's table has in-frame clones only and misses some. Counted here are 12,000 to 15,000 clones, about 64% occurring once; the ten biggest clones make up roughly two fifths. There are 15 residues in the CDR3. Germline CDR1 reads KGHSH; CDR2 reads LQKENI. J lost 7 bases, V lost 3 bases, and 7 bases had no gene match. The receptor's source is a human donor with chronic lymphocytic leukemia. The source was PBMCs, collected before ibrutinib treatment. V usage is TRBV18 and J usage is TRBJ1-5, with 9 bases identical to TRBD1. CDR3 sequence reads: CASSPGQGNGQPQHF. Here the CDR3 DNA reads TGTGCCAGCTCACCGGGACAGGGAAATGGGCAGCCCCAGCATTTT.